Following are 8 T cell receptor beta chains from one sample sequenced in a study of shared clonotypes between healthy human individuals. CD45RO-negative, CCR7-positively selected cells formed the naive CD8 fraction, excluding terminally differentiated effector memory CD45RA+ cells. The table came from immunoSEQ multiplex PCR; TCRdb's copy has only in-frame clones and leaves some out. The sample comprises some 2.1 million clones, 93% of which are singletons, and more than 1.5% rests with the top ten. The specimen sequenced was naive CD8+ T cells from PBMCs. The receptors shown here come from a man between 18 and 35 years old in good health. Some clones in this sample may be carry-over from other donors' samples.

About this clone itself: This may stem from a read error, because a much larger clone lies one nucleotide away. The chain links TRBV13 to TRBJ2-2; D is unclear. The V gene's germline CDR1 is PRHDT and CDR2 FYEKMQ (reference sequence). This CDR3 is built from 12 residues. V was trimmed by 5 bases and J by 0 bases, leaving 1 base between them. CDR3 DNA: TGTGCCAGCAGCACGAACACCGGGGAGCTGTTTTTT. This codes for CASSTNTGELFF.

CDR3 protein: CAIMGAGSSYNEQFF. Written as DNA, the CDR3 is TGTGCCATCATGGGGGCAGGATCCTCCTACAATGAGCAGTTCTTC. The rearrangement links TRBV10-3 to TRBJ2-1; D may be TRBD1 (6 bases). V dropped 7 bases and J dropped 0 bases, with 13 bases sitting between them. Germline CDR1 is ENHRY and CDR2 is SYGVKD. CDR3 length: 15 residues.

The chain carries TRBV7-9 and TRBJ2-7; 7 positions agree with TRBD2. CDR1 is SEHNR, CDR2 FQNEAQ, per germline (reference sequence). Losses at the gene ends were 7 bases for V and 4 bases for J; bases not matched to a gene: 16. The CDR3 is 16 amino acids. CDR3 protein: CASTKFGGGTQYEQYF. The CDR3 nucleotides are TGTGCCAGCACCAAATTCGGGGGAGGGACCCAATACGAGCAGTACTTC.

The V gene is TRBV7-3, the J gene TRBJ2-1; a possible D gene is TRBD2 (5 bases). V was trimmed by 3 bases and J by 7 bases, leaving 16 bases between them. The CDR3 runs 15 residues. CDR1 and CDR2 from the germline V gene are SGHTA and FQGTGA. The CDR3 DNA follows: TGTGCCAGCAGCTTCATGGCAGGAGGTGGGAATGAGCAGTTCTTC. Protein: CASSFMAGGGNEQFF. Looking up the rest from reference TRBV7-3 and TRBJ2-1 gives the full variable domain: GAGVSQTPSNKVTEKGKYVELRCDPISGHTALYWYRQSLGQGPEFLIYFQGTGAADDSGLPNDRFFAVRPEGSVSTLKIQRTERGDSAVYLCASSFMAGGGNEQFFGPGTRLTVL.

V is TRBV11-3 and J is TRBJ2-3; 8 bases line up with TRBD1. V shed 5 bases, J shed 0 bases, and the junction held 19 bases outside the gene matches. The V gene's germline CDR1 is SGHNT and CDR2 YENEEA. CDR3 length: 20 residues. The CDR3 loop reads CASSVPPRGQGRTSTDTQYF. The CDR3 DNA reads TGTGCCAGCAGCGTCCCCCCCCGCGGACAGGGTAGGACTAGCACAGATACGCAGTATTTT.

The V gene is TRBV9, the J gene TRBJ1-2; D call uncertain. Germline lookup yields CDR1 SGDLS and CDR2 YYNGEE. V was pared by 0 bases and J by 8 bases, with 14 bases between. This CDR3 spans 14 amino acids. This CDR3 reads CASSVGKGPWGYTF. In nucleotides, the CDR3 is TGTGCCAGCAGCGTAGGAAAGGGCCCGTGGGGCTACACCTTC. Supplemented by reference TRBV9 and TRBJ1-2, the full variable domain reads DSGVTQTPKHLITATGQRVTLRCSPRSGDLSVYWYQQSLDQGLQFLIQYYNGEERAKGNILERFSAQQFPDLHSELNLSSLELGDSALYFCASSVGKGPWGYTFGSGTRLTVV.

The J gene is TRBJ2-1, the V gene TRBV5-1; D is tentatively TRBD1 or TRBD2 (5 bases each). The CDR3 spans 16 residues. Germline loops: CDR1 SGHRS, CDR2 YFSETQ. Trimming removed 2 bases at V and 2 bases at J, with 14 bases between. This CDR3 reads CASSFRGRAPYNEQFF. The CDR3 nucleotides read TGCGCCAGCAGCTTTCGGGGCAGGGCGCCCTACAATGAGCAGTTCTTC.

This clone was seen only a few times. The chain combines TRBV11-2 with TRBJ1-2; 7 bases fit TRBD1. The CDR3 sequence is 11 residues long. Germline trimming cut 7 bases from V and 8 bases from J; bases unmatched to any gene: 4. Germline V gene sequence: CDR1 SGHAT, CDR2 FQNNGV. Here the CDR3 DNA reads TGTGCCAGCACCCAGGGGGGAGGCTACACCTTC. This sequence encodes CASTQGGGYTF.